This section outlines one T cell receptor beta chain sequence together with its context. The data derive from a study of cytomegalovirus exposure and HLA in healthy donors. PCR used 60 Vbeta primers and 13 Jbeta primers. TCRdb's table, derived via immunoSEQ multiplex PCR, lists solely in-frame clones and lacks some. The sample includes tens of thousands of clones, about 70% seen only once; the top ten take about 7.4%. Though probably carrying unrecorded immune exposures, donors were nominally healthy at sampling. With 0 bases clipped from V and 10 bases from J, the junction kept 8 bases outside the gene matches. Germline CDR1 reads LGHNA; CDR2 reads YSLEER. The CDR3 loop spans 17 amino acids.

The origin of this receptor is a man aged 35 to 55 in good health and CMV-seropositive. V and J are TRBV4-3 and TRBJ1-6, with 11 nucleotides matching TRBD1. The sequencing sample was made of PBMCs. CDR3 in amino acids: CASSQDSGTGGKSPLHF. CDR3 sequence (DNA): TGCGCCAGCAGCCAAGATAGCGGGACAGGGGGGAAGTCACCCCTCCACTTT.